This T cell receptor (beta chain) was observed in a study of cytotoxic CD8 clonotypes in ibrutinib-treated CLL. On the study more broadly: Among the patients, approximately ten presented as relapsed/refractory and fewer than 16 as treatment-naive; around 17 showed unmutated IGHV. Complete response was seen in 2 patients and partial in 24; approximately 12 progressed and some 14 stayed remitted after a median around 68 months.

Trimming removed 0 bases at V and 6 bases at J, with 5 bases between. From germline, CDR1 is SGHRS and CDR2 YFSETQ. The CDR3 is made up of 12 amino acids. TCRdb's table, derived via immunoSEQ multiplex PCR, lists solely in-frame clones and lacks some. The repertoire holds 45,000 to 70,000 clones, 55% to 70% seen once, with around 21% in the top ten. The sequence came from a human donor with chronic lymphocytic leukemia. The genes are TRBV5-1 and TRBJ2-3; no definite D call. The source material was PBMCs, sampled after 24 months of ibrutinib treatment. The CDR3 spells CASSLAEDTQYF. The CDR3 DNA sequence: TGCGCCAGCAGCTTGGCCGAGGATACGCAGTATTTT.